The 6 T cell receptor beta chains below were found in one sample sequenced in a study of blood T cell repertoires in COVID-19. This table comes from immunoSEQ multiplex PCR, and its TCRdb copy is limited to in-frame clones, with some not included. This table holds approximately 300,000 clones, 80% to 90% found once. The specimen sequenced was PBMCs or T cells enriched from blood (not recorded which). The receptor source for this set is a young woman who had recovered from COVID-19.

The gene calls are TRBV3-1 (or the pseudogene TRBV3-2) and TRBJ1-3; 9 nucleotides agree with TRBD1. The V gene end was trimmed by 4 bases and the J gene end by 8 bases; junction bases not matched to a gene: 3. This CDR3 is 13 amino acids long. Germline V gives CDR1 LGHDT, CDR2 YNNKEL (reference sequence). CDR3 nucleotide sequence: TGTGCCAGCAGCCGACAGGGGGGGGACACCATATATTTT. It translates to CASSRQGGDTIYF.

The rearrangement joins TRBV6-1 to TRBJ1-5; perhaps TRBD1 as D (5 bases). CDR3 size: 16 residues. V was shortened by 4 bases and J by 2 bases, with 15 bases between the two germline ends. Germline lookup yields CDR1 MNHNS and CDR2 SASEGT. CDR3 residues: CASSGLRGEGNQPQHF. For the CDR3, the DNA is TGTGCCAGCAGTGGGTTAAGGGGCGAGGGCAATCAGCCCCAGCATTTT.

This chain joins TRBV7-6 and TRBJ2-5, with 8 bases fitting TRBD2. Germline values: CDR1 SGHVS, CDR2 FNYEAQ. V gave up 4 bases and J gave up 5 bases; unmatched junction bases: 15. The CDR3 is 17 residues long. CDR3 protein: CASSSGLVVSQRETQYF. The DNA for the CDR3 is TGTGCCAGCAGCTCGGGACTAGTAGTATCCCAACGGGAGACCCAGTACTTC.

The CDR3: CASSLQVSGEQYF. The CDR3 region has the DNA TGCGCCAGCAGCTTGCAGGTCTCGGGGGAGCAGTACTTC. The chain employs TRBV5-1 and TRBJ2-7; TRBD2 might be the D (5 bases). The ends were cut back, 1 base at V and 7 bases at J, with 12 bases in the middle. Looked up from germline, CDR1 is SGHRS and CDR2 is YFSETQ. The CDR3 consists of 13 residues.

The genes are TRBV27 and TRBJ1-5; 10 bases are a match to TRBD1. CDR1 MNHEY and CDR2 SMNVEV come from the germline V gene (reference sequence). The CDR3 spans 17 residues. Trimming took 5 bases from V and 6 from J; bases not matched to a gene: 13. CDR3 loop: CASSPSGTGVPIQPQHF. CDR3 sequence (DNA): TGTGCCAGCAGTCCGTCCGGGACAGGGGTTCCTATTCAGCCCCAGCATTTT.

The V call is TRBV7-8, the J call TRBJ2-1; 8 nucleotides agree with TRBD2. The germline CDR1 and CDR2 sequences are SGHVS and FQNEAQ. The V segment lost 4 bases and the J segment 0 bases; nucleotides outside the gene matches: 8. This CDR3 spans 17 amino acids. The CDR3 loop is CASSSRGGPSSYNEQFF. CDR3 bases: TGTGCCAGCAGCTCACGCGGGGGGCCAAGCTCCTACAATGAGCAGTTCTTC. Drawing the rest from reference TRBV7-8 and TRBJ2-1, the complete variable domain is GAGVSQSPRYKVAKRGQDVALRCDPISGHVSLFWYQQALGQGPEFLTYFQNEAQLDKSGLPSDRFFAERPEGSVSTLKIQRTQQEDSAVYLCASSSRGGPSSYNEQFFGPGTRLTVL.